A selection of T cell receptor beta chains follows, all from one sample in a study of blood T cell repertoires in COVID-19. The protocol was immunoSEQ multiplex PCR, while the TCRdb copy is restricted to in-frame clones and leaves out a portion. The data show some 110,000 clones, more than 60% seen once. The material sequenced was peripheral blood. The receptor source for this set is a man in his forties or fifties with acute or convalescent COVID-19. Both conserved end residues are part of each CDR3. The order of the fields is CDR3 DNA, CDR3 protein, J gene, D gene, V gene, clone size. D genes are given only for firm matches. Clone size is not always given. Where it is, it says once, few, many or a class for expanded clones.

CDR3 DNA: TGTGCCAGCTCACAAAGCGGGGGGGCTTACGAGCAGTACTTC; CDR3 protein: CASSQSGGAYEQYF; J gene: TRBJ2-7; D gene: TRBD2; V gene: TRBV18; clone size: -
CDR3 DNA: TGTGCCAGCGCCGAGAAGACCCAGTACTTC; CDR3 protein: CASAEKTQYF; J gene: TRBJ2-5; D gene: -; V gene: TRBV28; clone size: -
CDR3 DNA: TGTGCCAGCAGTGCAGGGGTGAATCAGCCCCAGCATTTT; CDR3 protein: CASSAGVNQPQHF; J gene: TRBJ1-5; D gene: -; V gene: TRBV25-1; clone size: -
CDR3 DNA: TGCAGCGTTGTTTCGGGAACTGGAAACACCATATATTTT; CDR3 protein: CSVVSGTGNTIYF; J gene: TRBJ1-3; D gene: -; V gene: TRBV29-1; clone size: -
CDR3 DNA: TGTGCCAGCAGCTCGACACACTACACTGAAGCTTTCTTT; CDR3 protein: CASSSTHYTEAFF; J gene: TRBJ1-1; D gene: -; V gene: TRBV3-1/TRBV3-2; clone size: -
CDR3 DNA: TGTGCCAGCAGTCGGGAGGTGCTTTATTCCTACGAGCAGTACTTC; CDR3 protein: CASSREVLYSYEQYF; J gene: TRBJ2-7; D gene: TRBD2; V gene: TRBV5-8; clone size: -
CDR3 DNA: TGTGCCAGCAAGACTAGCGGGACCAATGAGCAGTTCTTC; CDR3 protein: CASKTSGTNEQFF; J gene: TRBJ2-1; D gene: TRBD2; V gene: TRBV6-5; clone size: -
CDR3 DNA: TGTGCCAGCAGTGAAGCACAAAGAGCACGGACTAGCAATTCCTACGAGCAGTACTTC; CDR3 protein: CASSEAQRARTSNSYEQYF; J gene: TRBJ2-7; D gene: TRBD2; V gene: TRBV6-1; clone size: -
CDR3 DNA: TGTGCCAGCAGCTTGTTTGTTACAGGGGGCACAGATACGCAGTATTTT; CDR3 protein: CASSLFVTGGTDTQYF; J gene: TRBJ2-3; D gene: TRBD1; V gene: TRBV5-4; clone size: -
CDR3 DNA: TGTGCCAGCAGCGTAGGCCTCGGGACAGGGAGCTCCTACGAGCAGTACTTC; CDR3 protein: CASSVGLGTGSSYEQYF; J gene: TRBJ2-7; D gene: TRBD1; V gene: TRBV9; clone size: -
CDR3 DNA: TGTGCCAGCAGCTCGGGGTATGGAAACACCATATATTTT; CDR3 protein: CASSSGYGNTIYF; J gene: TRBJ1-3; D gene: -; V gene: TRBV5-8; clone size: -
CDR3 DNA: TGTGCCAGCAGCCCGGGGACTGCCTCCCCCCAGTACTTC; CDR3 protein: CASSPGTASPQYF; J gene: TRBJ2-5; D gene: -; V gene: TRBV3-1/TRBV3-2; clone size: -
CDR3 DNA: TGTGCCTGGAAAGGCGGAACAGATACGCAGTATTTT; CDR3 protein: CAWKGGTDTQYF; J gene: TRBJ2-3; D gene: -; V gene: TRBV30; clone size: -
CDR3 DNA: TGTGCCAGCGCTTCGGACAGCTACTCCTATGGCTACACCTTC; CDR3 protein: CASASDSYSYGYTF; J gene: TRBJ1-2; D gene: -; V gene: TRBV28; clone size: -
CDR3 DNA: TGCGCCAGCAGCTCCCTAGCAAATGAGCAGTTCTTC; CDR3 protein: CASSSLANEQFF; J gene: TRBJ2-1; D gene: -; V gene: TRBV5-1; clone size: -
CDR3 DNA: TGTGCCTGGAGTAATAGGGGGCATGAGACTGAAGCTTTCTTT; CDR3 protein: CAWSNRGHETEAFF; J gene: TRBJ1-1; D gene: TRBD1; V gene: TRBV30; clone size: -
CDR3 DNA: TGTGCTGTCTCCCAGGCTAGCACAGATACGCAGTATTTT; CDR3 protein: CAVSQASTDTQYF; J gene: TRBJ2-3; D gene: -; V gene: TRBV19; clone size: once
CDR3 DNA: TGTGCCACCGGGCAGAACACCGGGGAGCTGTTTTTT; CDR3 protein: CATGQNTGELFF; J gene: TRBJ2-2; D gene: -; V gene: TRBV24-1; clone size: -
CDR3 DNA: TGTGCCAGCAGTTACAGGGGAAAGTTTGGCTACACCTTC; CDR3 protein: CASSYRGKFGYTF; J gene: TRBJ1-2; D gene: TRBD1; V gene: TRBV12-3/TRBV12-4; clone size: -
CDR3 DNA: TGTGCCAGCAGTCCTCTCTGGACTAGCGGGGGAGGGGAGACCCAGTACTTC; CDR3 protein: CASSPLWTSGGGETQYF; J gene: TRBJ2-5; D gene: TRBD2; V gene: TRBV27; clone size: -
CDR3 DNA: TGCAGCGTCGTAGCGGAAAACTCCTACAATGAGCAGTTCTTC; CDR3 protein: CSVVAENSYNEQFF; J gene: TRBJ2-1; D gene: -; V gene: TRBV29-1; clone size: -
CDR3 DNA: TGTGCCAGTCAAGCGATGCGGGAGCAGTACACCGGGGAGCTGTTTTTT; CDR3 protein: CASQAMREQYTGELFF; J gene: TRBJ2-2; D gene: TRBD2; V gene: TRBV2; clone size: -
CDR3 DNA: TGTGCCAGCAGCCCACACTCCGGGACTAGCAATGAGCAGTTCTTC; CDR3 protein: CASSPHSGTSNEQFF; J gene: TRBJ2-1; D gene: TRBD2; V gene: TRBV7-8; clone size: -
CDR3 DNA: TGTGCCAGCAGTTGGGACAGAAACACCGGGGAGCTGTTTTTT; CDR3 protein: CASSWDRNTGELFF; J gene: TRBJ2-2; D gene: TRBD1; V gene: TRBV2; clone size: few
CDR3 DNA: TGTGCCAGCAGCGTTTCCGGGACAGGGCACCCCCCTGAAGCTTTCTTT; CDR3 protein: CASSVSGTGHPPEAFF; J gene: TRBJ1-1; D gene: TRBD1; V gene: TRBV9; clone size: few
CDR3 DNA: TGTGCCAGCAGAGAAGGGGACACAACTAATGAAAAACTGTTTTTT; CDR3 protein: CASREGDTTNEKLFF; J gene: TRBJ1-4; D gene: -; V gene: TRBV2; clone size: -
CDR3 DNA: TGCGCCAGCAGCTTGGCCCCTTTTGAGACCCAGTACTTC; CDR3 protein: CASSLAPFETQYF; J gene: TRBJ2-5; D gene: -; V gene: TRBV5-1; clone size: few